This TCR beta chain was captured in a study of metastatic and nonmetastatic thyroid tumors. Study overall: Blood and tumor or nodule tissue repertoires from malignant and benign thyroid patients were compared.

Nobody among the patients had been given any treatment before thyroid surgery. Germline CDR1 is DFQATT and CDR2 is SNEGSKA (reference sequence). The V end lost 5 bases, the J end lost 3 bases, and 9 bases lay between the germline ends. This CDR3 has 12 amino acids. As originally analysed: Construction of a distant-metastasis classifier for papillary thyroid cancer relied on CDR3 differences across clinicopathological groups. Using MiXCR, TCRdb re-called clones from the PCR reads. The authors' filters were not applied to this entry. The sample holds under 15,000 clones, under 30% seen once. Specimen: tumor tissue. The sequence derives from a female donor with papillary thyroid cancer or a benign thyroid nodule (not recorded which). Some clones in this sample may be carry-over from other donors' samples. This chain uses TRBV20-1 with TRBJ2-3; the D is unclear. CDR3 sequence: CSALPHTDTQYF. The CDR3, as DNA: TGCAGTGCTCTCCCCCATACAGATACGCAGTATTTT.